This passage covers 18 T cell receptor beta chains from one sample sequenced in a study of beta chain features in type 1 diabetes. Their antigen targets remain unknown. Points from the study as a whole: Across all four CD4+ subsets, people with type 1 diabetes showed modestly shorter TCRB CDR3s.

TCRB transcripts that were expressed got sequenced, as all of the isolated RNA had been reverse transcribed. The method was immunoSEQ multiplex PCR; TCRdb's version includes in-frame clones alone and lacks a portion of them. Here the sample spans roughly 340,000 clones, roughly an eighth being singletons. The source material was naive CD4+ T cells from blood. The source is a woman aged 18-35 years with type 1 diabetes.

The V gene is TRBV9, the J gene TRBJ1-1, with TRBD1 as a possible D gene (5 bases). The V gene's germline CDR1 is SGDLS and CDR2 YYNGEE. CDR3 length: 14 amino acids. Trimming took off 0 bases at V and 4 bases at J, with 10 bases between the two ends. CDR3 sequence (DNA): TGTGCCAGCAGCGTAGGGGGCCCTGGCACTGAAGCTTTCTTT. Protein product: CASSVGGPGTEAFF.

The rearrangement joins TRBV14 to TRBJ2-7; 7 nucleotides line up with TRBD2. The CDR3 totals 13 residues. The germline gives CDR1 SGHDN, CDR2 FVKESK. With 4 bases clipped from V and 5 bases from J, the junction kept 5 bases outside the gene matches. The CDR3: CASSPGGGHEQYF. Here the CDR3 DNA reads TGTGCCAGCAGCCCTGGGGGGGGTCACGAGCAGTACTTC. The complete variable domain, with remaining parts taken from reference TRBV14 and TRBJ2-7, reads EAGVTQFPSHSVIEKGQTVTLRCDPISGHDNLYWYRRVMGKEIKFLLHFVKESKQDESGMPNNRFLAERTGGTYSTLKVQPAELEDSGVYFCASSPGGGHEQYFGPGTRLTVT.

The sample holds a few counts of this clone. The rearrangement links TRBV6-5 to TRBJ2-6; no definite D call. The CDR3 loop spans 12 amino acids. CDR1 is MNHEY and CDR2 is SVGAGI in the germline V gene. The V and J ends lost 11 bases and 4 bases respectively, with 9 bases between them. This CDR3 reads CAVKAGANVLTF. The DNA for the CDR3 is TGTGCCGTCAAAGCGGGGGCCAACGTCCTGACTTTC.

The chain carries TRBV19 and TRBJ1-2; 10 positions agree with TRBD1. Trimming removed 5 bases from V and 5 bases from J; junction bases left unmatched: 5. The CDR3 length is 14 residues. Germline CDR1 reads LNHDA; CDR2 reads SQIVND (reference sequence). In nucleotides, the CDR3 is TGTGCCAGTAGTCCCGGGACAGGGGCGTATGGCTACACCTTC. Protein product: CASSPGTGAYGYTF.

The V gene is TRBV29-1, the J gene TRBJ2-2, with TRBD1 matching over 7 bases. Germline assignment: CDR1 SQVTM and CDR2 ANQGSEA. CDR3 length equals 15 residues. The junction had 5 bases not matched to a gene; V was cut back by 0 bases and J by 4 bases. The CDR3 region is CSVEDLGTATGELFF. The CDR3 DNA sequence: TGCAGCGTTGAAGATCTAGGGACAGCCACCGGGGAGCTGTTTTTT.

The chain carries TRBV4-1 and TRBJ2-7; possible D gene TRBD1, 6 bases. V was trimmed by 1 base and J by 6 bases, leaving 13 bases between them. CDR1 is MGHRA and CDR2 is YSYEKL in the germline V gene. The CDR3 has 14 amino acids. Here the CDR3 reads CASSQAQDSREQYF. CDR3 DNA: TGCGCCAGCAGCCAAGCCCAGGACAGTCGCGAGCAGTACTTC.

The chain carries TRBV2 and TRBJ2-2; 7 bases map to TRBD1. Losses at the gene ends were 6 bases for V and 4 bases for J; bases not matched to a gene: 2. The CDR3 has 13 residues. The germline V gene has CDR1 SNHLY and CDR2 FYNNEI. The CDR3 loop is CASRDRSTGELFF. In DNA form, the CDR3 reads TGTGCCAGCAGGGACAGGTCCACCGGGGAGCTGTTTTTT.

Here the CDR3 reads CASTTALAGESTDTQYF. The CDR3 DNA reads as TGTGCCAGCACCACCGCACTAGCGGGGGAGAGCACAGATACGCAGTATTTT. V and J are TRBV2 and TRBJ2-3; 11 bases are shared with TRBD2. Losses at the gene ends were 7 bases for V and 0 bases for J; bases not matched to a gene: 9. From germline, CDR1 is SNHLY and CDR2 FYNNEI. The CDR3 spans 17 residues. Complete variable domain (other parts from reference TRBV2 and TRBJ2-3): EPEVTQTPSHQVTQMGQEVILRCVPISNHLYFYWYRQILGQKVEFLVSFYNNEISEKSEIFDDQFSVERPDGSNFTLKIRSTKLEDSAMYFCASTTALAGESTDTQYFGPGTRLTVL.

This clone has more than one count but fewer than ten. The chain carries TRBV28 and TRBJ1-2; tentative D call: TRBD1 (5 bases). Per the germline V gene, CDR1 is MDHEN and CDR2 is SYDVKM. Between the trimmed V and J ends, which lost 5 bases and 8 bases, there was a span of 12 bases. The CDR3 has 12 residues. CDR3 protein: CASSLPAGGYTF. The CDR3, as DNA: TGTGCCAGCAGTCTTCCCGCAGGGGGCTACACCTTC.

This clone was detected a few times. V usage is TRBV7-2 and J usage is TRBJ2-1; 11 nucleotides match TRBD1. The germline V gene has CDR1 SGHTA and CDR2 FQGNSA. CDR3 size: 15 residues. Trimming at V came to 5 bases and at J to 7 bases, leaving 7 bases not matched to a gene. The CDR3 region has the DNA TGTGCCAGCAGCCAAGGACAGGGGGCGACGAATGAGCAGTTCTTC. Protein product: CASSQGQGATNEQFF.

This clone was seen a handful of times. The chain carries TRBV27 and TRBJ2-5; D is perhaps TRBD1 (6 bases). Germline CDR1 MNHEY, CDR2 SMNVEV (reference sequence). Deletions cut 8 bases from V and 0 bases from J, with 13 bases between. This CDR3 contains 14 residues. The CDR3 bases are TGTGCCAGCCAAATCACAGGGTACCAAGAGACCCAGTACTTC. Translation: CASQITGYQETQYF.

This clone appeared a few times. Distinct nucleotide sequences in the sample also encode this CDR3. The chain recombines TRBV9 with TRBJ2-1; tentatively, D is TRBD2 (5 bases). The CDR3 loop spans 16 amino acids. Germline CDR1 is SGDLS and CDR2 is YYNGEE. The germline V and J ends were trimmed by 0 bases and 1 base, with 11 bases remaining between them. CDR3 sequence: CASSVGAEGSYNEQFF. CDR3 nucleotide sequence: TGTGCCAGCAGCGTAGGGGCCGAGGGTTCCTACAATGAGCAGTTCTTC.

V gene TRBV9 combines with J gene TRBJ2-5; tentatively, D is TRBD2 (6 bases). Germline values: CDR1 SGDLS, CDR2 YYNGEE. Trimming removed 3 bases from V and 5 bases from J, with 14 bases in between. This CDR3 contains 14 residues. CDR3 in amino acids: CASSAEGLGETQYF. CDR3 in DNA: TGTGCCAGCAGCGCCGAGGGACTGGGGGAGACCCAGTACTTC.

The rearrangement joins TRBV2 to TRBJ1-2; maybe TRBD1 (5 bases). CDR1 is SNHLY, CDR2 FYNNEI, per germline. The length of the CDR3 is 15 residues. Trimming left V 4 bases short and J 5 bases short, with 17 bases between. CDR3 nucleotides: TGTGCCAGCAGTGCTCGACAGTTGTCGCCTTATGGCTACACCTTC. Translating gives CASSARQLSPYGYTF.

The rearrangement links TRBV29-1 to TRBJ2-7; 7 bases match TRBD1. The junction had 6 bases not matched to a gene; V was cut back by 4 bases and J by 0 bases. CDR1 SQVTM and CDR2 ANQGSEA come from the germline V gene. The CDR3 extends over 14 amino acids. This CDR3 reads CSVGGQRSSYEQYF. The DNA of the CDR3 is TGCAGCGTTGGGGGACAGCGAAGCTCCTACGAGCAGTACTTC.

The CDR3 DNA follows: TGCGCCAGCAGCTTGGCCCCGGGATTTAATCAGCCCCAGCATTTT. Residues: CASSLAPGFNQPQHF. The J gene is TRBJ1-5, the V gene TRBV5-1, with D unresolved. The V and J ends lost 0 bases and 4 bases respectively, with 11 bases between them. The CDR3 is made up of 15 amino acids. Germline V gives CDR1 SGHRS, CDR2 YFSETQ.

This clone showed up just a few times. The chain employs TRBV30 and TRBJ1-4, with a tentative D call TRBD1 (6 bases). Germline V gene sequence: CDR1 GTSNPN, CDR2 SVGIG (reference sequence). V was pared by 0 bases and J by 10 bases, with 6 bases between. This CDR3 is 11 amino acids long. The CDR3 region has the DNA TGTGCCTGGAGTGTAGGGGGAAAACTGTTTTTT. Translating gives CAWSVGGKLFF.

J is TRBJ1-4 and V is TRBV27, with 12 bases lining up with TRBD1. The germline V gene has CDR1 MNHEY and CDR2 SMNVEV (reference sequence). The CDR3 length is 16 residues. Trimming at V came to 5 bases and at J to 7 bases, leaving 8 bases not matched to a gene. CDR3 bases: TGTGCCAGCAGTCTCATTAGGGACAGGGGGCTTGAAAAACTGTTTTTT. It yields the protein CASSLIRDRGLEKLFF.